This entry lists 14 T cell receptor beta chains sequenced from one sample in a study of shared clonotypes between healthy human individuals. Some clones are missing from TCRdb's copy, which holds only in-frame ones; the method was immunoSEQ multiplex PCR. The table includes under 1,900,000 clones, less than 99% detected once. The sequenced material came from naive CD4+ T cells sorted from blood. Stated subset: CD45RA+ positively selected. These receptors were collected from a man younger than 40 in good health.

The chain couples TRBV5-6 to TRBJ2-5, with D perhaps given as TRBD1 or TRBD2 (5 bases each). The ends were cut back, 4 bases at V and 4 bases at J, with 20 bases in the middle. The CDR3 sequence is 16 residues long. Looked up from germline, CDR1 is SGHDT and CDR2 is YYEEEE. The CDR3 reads CASSPNWDPPGETQYF. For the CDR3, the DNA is TGTGCCAGCAGCCCAAATTGGGACCCCCCTGGAGAGACCCAGTACTTC.

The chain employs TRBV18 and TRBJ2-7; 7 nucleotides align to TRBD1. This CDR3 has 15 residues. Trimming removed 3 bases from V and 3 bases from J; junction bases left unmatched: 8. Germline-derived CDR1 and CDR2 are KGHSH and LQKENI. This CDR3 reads CASSPGTGVYYEQYF. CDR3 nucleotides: TGTGCCAGCTCACCCGGAACAGGGGTGTACTACGAGCAGTACTTC.

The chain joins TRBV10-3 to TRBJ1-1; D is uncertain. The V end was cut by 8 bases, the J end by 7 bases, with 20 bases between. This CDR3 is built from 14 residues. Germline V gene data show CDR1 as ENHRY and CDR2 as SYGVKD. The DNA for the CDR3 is TGTGCCATCGGCGCCCCCGGGGAGTTTTATGAAGCTTTCTTT. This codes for CAIGAPGEFYEAFF.

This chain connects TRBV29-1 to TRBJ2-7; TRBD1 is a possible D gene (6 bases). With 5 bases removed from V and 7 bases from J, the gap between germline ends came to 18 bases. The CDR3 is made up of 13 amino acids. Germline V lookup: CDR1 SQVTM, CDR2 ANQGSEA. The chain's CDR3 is CSVLYSVQGEQYF. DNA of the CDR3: TGCAGCGTTCTTTATTCGGTGCAGGGGGAGCAGTACTTC.

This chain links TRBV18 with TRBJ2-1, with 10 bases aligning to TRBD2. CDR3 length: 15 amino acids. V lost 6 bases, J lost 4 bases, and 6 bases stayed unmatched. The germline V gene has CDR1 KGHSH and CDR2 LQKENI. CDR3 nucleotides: TGTGCCAGCTCCCCGACTAGCGGGTTTTACAATGAGCAGTTCTTC. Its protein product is CASSPTSGFYNEQFF.

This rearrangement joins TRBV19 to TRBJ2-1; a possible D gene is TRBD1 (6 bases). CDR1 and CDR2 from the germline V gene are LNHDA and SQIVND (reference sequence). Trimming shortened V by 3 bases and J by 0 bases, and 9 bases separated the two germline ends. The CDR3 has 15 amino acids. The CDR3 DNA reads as TGTGCCAGTAGTATTCGACAGGTCTCCTACAATGAGCAGTTCTTC. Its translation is CASSIRQVSYNEQFF.

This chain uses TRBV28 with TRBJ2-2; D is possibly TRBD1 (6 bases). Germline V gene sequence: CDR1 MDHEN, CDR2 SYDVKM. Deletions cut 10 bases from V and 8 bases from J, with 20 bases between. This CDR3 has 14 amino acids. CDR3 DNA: TGTGCCACCCACGGGACAACCCGAGCAGGGGAGCTGTTTTTT. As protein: CATHGTTRAGELFF.

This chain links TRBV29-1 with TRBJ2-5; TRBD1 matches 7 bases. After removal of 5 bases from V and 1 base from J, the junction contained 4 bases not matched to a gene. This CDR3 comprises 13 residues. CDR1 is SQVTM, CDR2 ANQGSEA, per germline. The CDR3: CSVFRGSQETQYF. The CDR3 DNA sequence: TGCAGCGTTTTCAGGGGGTCCCAAGAGACCCAGTACTTC.

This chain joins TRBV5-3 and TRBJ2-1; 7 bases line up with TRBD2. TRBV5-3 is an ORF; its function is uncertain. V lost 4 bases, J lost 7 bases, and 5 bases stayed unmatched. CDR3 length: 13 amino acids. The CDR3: CARSPGTTNEQFF. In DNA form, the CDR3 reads TGTGCCAGAAGCCCCGGGACTACAAATGAGCAGTTCTTC.

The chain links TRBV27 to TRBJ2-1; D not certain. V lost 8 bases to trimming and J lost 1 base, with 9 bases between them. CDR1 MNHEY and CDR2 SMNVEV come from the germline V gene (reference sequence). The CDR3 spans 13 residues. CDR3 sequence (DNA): TGTGCCAGCTCAAAGAGGTCCTACAATGAGCAGTTCTTC. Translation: CASSKRSYNEQFF.

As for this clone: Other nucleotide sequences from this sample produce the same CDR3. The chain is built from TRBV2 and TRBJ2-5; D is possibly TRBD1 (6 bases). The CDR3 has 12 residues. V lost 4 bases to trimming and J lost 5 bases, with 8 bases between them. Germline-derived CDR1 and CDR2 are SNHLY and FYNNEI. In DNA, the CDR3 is TGTGCCAGCAGTGCTCAGGGGGAGACCCAGTACTTC. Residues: CASSAQGETQYF.

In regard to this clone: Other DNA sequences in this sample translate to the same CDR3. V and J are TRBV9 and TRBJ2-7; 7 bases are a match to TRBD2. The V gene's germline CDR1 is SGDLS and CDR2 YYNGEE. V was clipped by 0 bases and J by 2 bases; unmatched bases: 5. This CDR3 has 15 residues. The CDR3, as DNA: TGTGCCAGCAGCGTAGGGCTAGCGGAAACCTACGAGCAGTACTTC. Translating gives CASSVGLAETYEQYF.

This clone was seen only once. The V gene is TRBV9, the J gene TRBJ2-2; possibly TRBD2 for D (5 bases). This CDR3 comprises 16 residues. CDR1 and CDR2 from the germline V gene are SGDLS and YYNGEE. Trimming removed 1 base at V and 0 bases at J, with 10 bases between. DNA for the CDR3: TGTGCCAGCAGCGTAATATCGAGGGCGAACACCGGGGAGCTGTTTTTT. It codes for CASSVISRANTGELFF. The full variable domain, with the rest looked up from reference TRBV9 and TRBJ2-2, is DSGVTQTPKHLITATGQRVTLRCSPRSGDLSVYWYQQSLDQGLQFLIQYYNGEERAKGNILERFSAQQFPDLHSELNLSSLELGDSALYFCASSVISRANTGELFFGEGSRLTVL.

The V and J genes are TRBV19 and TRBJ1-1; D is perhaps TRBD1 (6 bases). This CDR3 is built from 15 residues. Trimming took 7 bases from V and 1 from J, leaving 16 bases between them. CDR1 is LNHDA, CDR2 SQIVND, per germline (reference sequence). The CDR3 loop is CASNPRGSANTEAFF. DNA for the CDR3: TGTGCCAGTAATCCCAGGGGCAGTGCGAACACTGAAGCTTTCTTT. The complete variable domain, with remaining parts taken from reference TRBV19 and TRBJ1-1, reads DGGITQSPKYLFRKEGQNVTLSCEQNLNHDAMYWYRQDPGQGLRLIYYSQIVNDFQKGDIAEGYSVSREKKESFPLTVTSAQKNPTAFYLCASNPRGSANTEAFFGQGTRLTVV.